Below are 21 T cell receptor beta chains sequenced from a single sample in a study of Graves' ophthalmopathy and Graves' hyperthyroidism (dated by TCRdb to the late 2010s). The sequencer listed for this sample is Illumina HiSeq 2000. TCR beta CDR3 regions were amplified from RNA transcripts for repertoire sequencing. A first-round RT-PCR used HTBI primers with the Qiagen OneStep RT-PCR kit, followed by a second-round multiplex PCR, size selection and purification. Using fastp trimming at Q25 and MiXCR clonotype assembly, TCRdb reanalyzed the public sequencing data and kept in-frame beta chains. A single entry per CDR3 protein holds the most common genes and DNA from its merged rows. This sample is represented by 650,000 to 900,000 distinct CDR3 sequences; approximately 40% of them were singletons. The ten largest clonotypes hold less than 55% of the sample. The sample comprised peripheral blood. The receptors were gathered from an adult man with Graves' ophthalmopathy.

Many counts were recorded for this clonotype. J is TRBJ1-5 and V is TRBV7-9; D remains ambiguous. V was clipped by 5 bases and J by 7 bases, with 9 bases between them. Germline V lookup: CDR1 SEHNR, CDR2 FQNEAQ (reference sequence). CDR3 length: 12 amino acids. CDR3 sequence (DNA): TGTGCCAGCAGCCCTCCTGGGCAGCCCCAGCATTTT. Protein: CASSPPGQPQHF.

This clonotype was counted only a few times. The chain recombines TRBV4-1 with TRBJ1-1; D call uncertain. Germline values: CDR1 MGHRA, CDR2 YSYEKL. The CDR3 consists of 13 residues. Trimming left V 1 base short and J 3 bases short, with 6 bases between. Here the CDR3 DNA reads TGCGCCAGCAGCCAAGTAGTGGACACTGAAGCTTTCTTT. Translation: CASSQVVDTEAFF.

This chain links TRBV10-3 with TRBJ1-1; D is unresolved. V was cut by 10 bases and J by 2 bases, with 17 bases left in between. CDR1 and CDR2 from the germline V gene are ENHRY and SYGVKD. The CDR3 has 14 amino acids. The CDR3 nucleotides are TGTGCCAGCACCCCCCAGGCGGGAAACACTGAAGCTTTCTTT. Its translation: CASTPQAGNTEAFF.

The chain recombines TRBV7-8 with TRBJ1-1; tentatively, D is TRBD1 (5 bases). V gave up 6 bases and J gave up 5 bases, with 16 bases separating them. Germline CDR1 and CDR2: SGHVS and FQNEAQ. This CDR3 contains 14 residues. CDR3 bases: TGTGCCAGCAGTTTATCAGCAGGGTTGACTGAAGCTTTCTTT. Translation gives CASSLSAGLTEAFF.

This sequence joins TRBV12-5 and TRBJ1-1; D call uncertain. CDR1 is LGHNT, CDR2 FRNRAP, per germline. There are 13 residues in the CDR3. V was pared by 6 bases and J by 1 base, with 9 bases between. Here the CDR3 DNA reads TGTGCTAGTGGCCTCTCTGGGAACACTGAAGCTTTCTTT. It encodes CASGLSGNTEAFF. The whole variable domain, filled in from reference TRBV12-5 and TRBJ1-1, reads DARVTQTPRHKVTEMGQEVTMRCQPILGHNTVFWYRQTMMQGLELLAYFRNRAPLDDSGMPKDRFSAEMPDATLATLKIQPSEPRDSAVYFCASGLSGNTEAFFGQGTRLTVV.

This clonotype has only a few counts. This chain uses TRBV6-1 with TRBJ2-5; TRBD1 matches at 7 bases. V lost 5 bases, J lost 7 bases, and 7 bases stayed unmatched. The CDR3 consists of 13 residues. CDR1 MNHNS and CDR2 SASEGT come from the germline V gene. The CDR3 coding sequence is TGTGCCAGCAGTTACTCACAGGGGTTGACCCAGTACTTC. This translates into CASSYSQGLTQYF.

CDR3 in amino acids: CSVGGLAGEGDTQYF. CDR3 nucleotide sequence: TGCAGCGTTGGAGGACTAGCGGGAGAGGGAGATACGCAGTATTTT. This rearrangement joins TRBV29-1 to TRBJ2-3; 13 bases line up with TRBD2. J was trimmed by 5 bases and V by 4 bases; bases with no gene match: 6. Germline V gene sequence: CDR1 SQVTM, CDR2 ANQGSEA. The CDR3 extends over 15 amino acids.

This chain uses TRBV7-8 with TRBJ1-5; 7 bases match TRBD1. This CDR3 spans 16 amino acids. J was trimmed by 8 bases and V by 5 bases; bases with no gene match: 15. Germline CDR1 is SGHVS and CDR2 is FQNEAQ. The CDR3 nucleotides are TGTGCCAGCAGCCCCTCTAGGTTCAGGGGGAGGGAGCCCCAGCATTTT. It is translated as CASSPSRFRGREPQHF.

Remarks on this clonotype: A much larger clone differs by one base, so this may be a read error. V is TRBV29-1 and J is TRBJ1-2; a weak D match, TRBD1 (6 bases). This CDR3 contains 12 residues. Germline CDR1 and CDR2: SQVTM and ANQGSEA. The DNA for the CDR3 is TGCAGCGTTCCCACTCAGGGGTATGGCTACATCTTC. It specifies CSVPTQGYGYIF.

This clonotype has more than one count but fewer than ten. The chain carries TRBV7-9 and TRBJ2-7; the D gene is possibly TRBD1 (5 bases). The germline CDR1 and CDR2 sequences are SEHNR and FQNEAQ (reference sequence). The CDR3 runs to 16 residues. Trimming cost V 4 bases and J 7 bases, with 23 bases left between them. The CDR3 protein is CASSSTRTNLSPEQYF. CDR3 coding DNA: TGTGCCAGCAGCTCAACCCGGACAAACCTTTCTCCGGAGCAGTACTTC.

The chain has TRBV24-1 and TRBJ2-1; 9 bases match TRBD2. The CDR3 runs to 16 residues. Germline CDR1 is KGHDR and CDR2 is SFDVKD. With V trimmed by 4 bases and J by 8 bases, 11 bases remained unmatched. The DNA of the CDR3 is TGTGCCACCAGTGAGACAATAGCGGGGGTTGTGGATGAGCAGTTCTTC. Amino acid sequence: CATSETIAGVVDEQFF.

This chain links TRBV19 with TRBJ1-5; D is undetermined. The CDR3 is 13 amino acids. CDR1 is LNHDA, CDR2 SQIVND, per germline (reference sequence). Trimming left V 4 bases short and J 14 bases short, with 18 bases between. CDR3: CASSTVRRDYEHF. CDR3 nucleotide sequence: TGTGCCAGTAGTACGGTCAGGAGGGATTATGAGCATTTT.

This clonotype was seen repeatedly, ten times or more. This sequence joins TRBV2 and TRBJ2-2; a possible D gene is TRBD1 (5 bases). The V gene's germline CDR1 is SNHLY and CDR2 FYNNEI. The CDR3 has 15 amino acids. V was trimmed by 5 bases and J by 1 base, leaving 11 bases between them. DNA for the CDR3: TGTGCCAGCAGTACCCGACAGCTGAACACCGGGGAGCTGTTTTTT. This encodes CASSTRQLNTGELFF.

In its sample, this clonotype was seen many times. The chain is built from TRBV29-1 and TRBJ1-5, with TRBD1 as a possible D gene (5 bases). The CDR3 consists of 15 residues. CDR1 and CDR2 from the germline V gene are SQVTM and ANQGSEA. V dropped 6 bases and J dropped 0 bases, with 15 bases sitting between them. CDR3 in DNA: TGCAGCGTCCTATCCGGGGCATATAGCAATCAGCCCCAGCATTTT. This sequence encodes CSVLSGAYSNQPQHF.

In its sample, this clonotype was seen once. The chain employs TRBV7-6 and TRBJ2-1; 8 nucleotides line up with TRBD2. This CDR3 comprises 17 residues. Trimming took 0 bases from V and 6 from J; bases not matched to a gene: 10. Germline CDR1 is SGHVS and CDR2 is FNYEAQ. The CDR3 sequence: CASSLAAGDITRNEQFF. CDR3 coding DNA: TGTGCCAGCAGCTTAGCAGCGGGAGATATCACTCGCAATGAGCAGTTCTTC.

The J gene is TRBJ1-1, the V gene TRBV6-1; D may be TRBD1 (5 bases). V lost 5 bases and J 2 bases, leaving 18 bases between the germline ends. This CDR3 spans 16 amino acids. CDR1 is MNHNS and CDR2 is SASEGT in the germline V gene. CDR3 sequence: CASSTPGWGENTEAFF. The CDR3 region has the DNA TGTGCCAGCAGTACACCCGGGTGGGGCGAAAACACTGAAGCTTTCTTT.

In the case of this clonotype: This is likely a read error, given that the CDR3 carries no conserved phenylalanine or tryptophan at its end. In DNA, the CDR3 is TGCAGCGTTGAGCTGGATGAAAAACTGTTTTCT. Its protein product is CSVELDEKLFS. The V gene is TRBV29-1, the J gene TRBJ1-4; D unresolved. V was pared by 3 bases and J by 6 bases, with 5 bases between. The CDR3 contains 11 residues. CDR1 is SQVTM, CDR2 ANQGSEA, per germline.

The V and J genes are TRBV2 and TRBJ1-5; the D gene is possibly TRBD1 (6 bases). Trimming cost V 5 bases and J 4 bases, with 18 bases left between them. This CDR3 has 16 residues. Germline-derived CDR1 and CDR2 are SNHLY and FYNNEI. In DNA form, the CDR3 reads TGTGCCAGCAGTTACGACTTCAGGGGACTTAATCAGCCCCAGCATTTT. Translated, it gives CASSYDFRGLNQPQHF. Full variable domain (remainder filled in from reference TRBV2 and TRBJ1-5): EPEVTQTPSHQVTQMGQEVILRCVPISNHLYFYWYRQILGQKVEFLVSFYNNEISEKSEIFDDQFSVERPDGSNFTLKIRSTKLEDSAMYFCASSYDFRGLNQPQHFGDGTRLSIL.

The CDR3 DNA reads as TGTGCCAGCAGCGAGGGACGGAAGATGACTGAAGCTTTCTTT. This sequence encodes CASSEGRKMTEAFF. The chain is built from TRBV2 and TRBJ1-1, with a possible D match to TRBD1 (5 bases). V was pared by 6 bases and J by 5 bases, with 16 bases between. The CDR3 has 14 residues. Germline V gives CDR1 SNHLY, CDR2 FYNNEI.

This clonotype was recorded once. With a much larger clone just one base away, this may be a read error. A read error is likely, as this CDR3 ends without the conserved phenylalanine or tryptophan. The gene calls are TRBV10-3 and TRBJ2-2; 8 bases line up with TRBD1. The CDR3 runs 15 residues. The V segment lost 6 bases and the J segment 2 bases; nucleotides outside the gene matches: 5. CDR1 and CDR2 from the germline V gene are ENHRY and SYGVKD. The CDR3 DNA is TGTGCCATCAGGCCGGGACAGGCCAACACCGGGGAGCTGTTTCTT. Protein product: CAIRPGQANTGELFL.

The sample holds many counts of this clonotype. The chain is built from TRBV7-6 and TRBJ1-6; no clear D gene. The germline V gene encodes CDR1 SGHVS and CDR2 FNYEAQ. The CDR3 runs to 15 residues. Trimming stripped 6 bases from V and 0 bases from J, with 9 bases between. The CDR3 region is CASSSRVSYNSPLHF. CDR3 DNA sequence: TGTGCCAGCAGTTCCCGAGTCTCCTATAATTCACCCCTCCACTTT.